This T cell receptor beta chain was recovered during a study of T cell changes during pregnancy in multiple sclerosis. Clones were sequenced by immunoSEQ multiplex PCR, and TCRdb holds only the in-frame ones, with some missing. There are just under 35,000 clones in the sample; roughly 88% occur only once, and around 4.2% lies in the top ten. The clonotype was recovered from a female donor in good health, enrolled as a control in a pregnancy study. Specimen: peripheral blood, collected in the second trimester of pregnancy.

The CDR3 region is CASRLVNYIEQYF. Here the CDR3 DNA reads TGTGCCAGCAGGCTAGTAAACTATATCGAGCAGTACTTC. The chain uses TRBV6-5 and TRBJ2-7, with D unresolved. Trimming took off 6 bases at V and 6 bases at J, with 15 bases between the two ends. Germline assignment: CDR1 MNHEY and CDR2 SVGAGI. CDR3 size: 13 residues.